Listed here are 30 T cell receptor beta chains from one sample, sequenced in a study of cytomegalovirus exposure and HLA in healthy donors. The data were produced by immunoSEQ multiplex PCR, yet TCRdb's version contains in-frame clones alone and is incomplete. Of 200,000 to 250,000 clones detected, 70% to 90% appear once; the ten largest clones hold roughly 5.4%. Specimen: PBMCs. These receptor sequences come from a woman under 30 in good health and CMV-seronegative.

The chain uses TRBV13 and TRBJ2-4; possibly TRBD1 for D (6 bases). The germline CDR1 and CDR2 sequences are PRHDT and FYEKMQ (reference sequence). CDR3 length: 14 residues. The germline V and J ends were trimmed by 0 bases and 4 bases, with 7 bases remaining between them. CDR3 region: CASSLGTGKNIQYF. CDR3 nucleotides: TGTGCCAGCAGCTTAGGTACAGGGAAAAACATTCAGTACTTC.

The chain links TRBV4-2 to TRBJ2-1; 14 bases are shared with TRBD2. The V gene's germline CDR1 is LGHNA and CDR2 YNFKEQ. V gave up 1 base and J gave up 5 bases; unmatched junction bases: 7. This CDR3 has 18 amino acids. The CDR3 DNA is TGTGCCAGCAGCCAAGGACTAGCGGGAGGGCGGACGGACAATGAGCAGTTCTTC. Amino acids: CASSQGLAGGRTDNEQFF.

The chain uses TRBV30 and TRBJ2-5, with TRBD2 matching 8 bases. J gave up 12 bases and V 5 bases, and 2 bases lay outside the gene matches. Germline CDR1 is GTSNPN and CDR2 is SVGIG (reference sequence). The CDR3 runs 9 residues. CDR3 region: CAWLSGKYF. DNA of the CDR3: TGTGCCTGGCTTAGCGGGAAGTACTTC.

This chain uses TRBV29-1 with TRBJ1-1, with a weak D call TRBD1 (6 bases). The CDR3 consists of 13 residues. V was shortened by 7 bases and J by 2 bases, with 14 bases between the two germline ends. In germline, CDR1 is SQVTM, CDR2 ANQGSEA. CDR3 nucleotides: TGCAGCGGGGAAGGACAGCTTAACACTGAAGCTTTCTTT. It encodes CSGEGQLNTEAFF.

This clone was picked up a small number of times. J is TRBJ2-7 and V is TRBV6-1, with D possibly matching TRBD1 (6 bases). This CDR3 has 13 residues. Germline V gives CDR1 MNHNS, CDR2 SASEGT. Trimming stripped 6 bases from V and 5 bases from J, with 14 bases between. CDR3 amino acids: CASRRPQGHEQYF. The CDR3 DNA is TGTGCCAGCAGAAGGCCACAGGGACACGAGCAGTACTTC.

The chain links TRBV4-1 to TRBJ1-5; perhaps TRBD1 as D (6 bases). The V gene's germline CDR1 is MGHRA and CDR2 YSYEKL. The CDR3 loop spans 14 amino acids. Trimming took 4 bases from V and 2 from J, leaving 9 bases between them. CDR3 amino acids: CASSPRTGNQPQHF. The CDR3, as DNA: TGCGCCAGCAGCCCACGGACAGGCAATCAGCCCCAGCATTTT.

The chain is built from TRBV30 and TRBJ1-6; TRBD1 aligns across 11 bases. This CDR3 contains 16 residues. Per germline, CDR1 GTSNPN and CDR2 SVGIG (reference sequence). Germline trimming cut 8 bases from V and 10 bases from J; bases unmatched to any gene: 16. The CDR3 coding sequence is TGTGCCGGATCCGGGACAGGGGGAAGTTCAGGGTCACCCCTCCACTTT. Translating gives CAGSGTGGSSGSPLHF.

The rearrangement joins TRBV11-2 to TRBJ2-3; 12 bases match TRBD2. Looked up from germline, CDR1 is SGHAT and CDR2 is FQNNGV. The CDR3 runs to 16 residues. J was trimmed by 0 bases and V by 4 bases; bases with no gene match: 2. As DNA, the CDR3 is TGTGCCAGCAGCTCCCTAGCGGGAGGGAGCACAGATACGCAGTATTTT. Amino acids: CASSSLAGGSTDTQYF.

The chain links TRBV9 to TRBJ2-1, with D perhaps matching TRBD2 (5 bases). The ends were cut back, 4 bases at V and 7 bases at J, with 15 bases in the middle. CDR3 length equals 14 residues. The V gene's germline CDR1 is SGDLS and CDR2 YYNGEE. CDR3 region: CASSPSSGTNEQFF. The CDR3 nucleotides read TGTGCCAGCAGCCCAAGCTCGGGAACTAATGAGCAGTTCTTC. Filled out from reference TRBV9 and TRBJ2-1, the complete variable domain reads DSGVTQTPKHLITATGQRVTLRCSPRSGDLSVYWYQQSLDQGLQFLIQYYNGEERAKGNILERFSAQQFPDLHSELNLSSLELGDSALYFCASSPSSGTNEQFFGPGTRLTVL.

The V and J genes are TRBV29-1 and TRBJ1-2; possible D gene TRBD1, 5 bases. The ends were cut back, 6 bases at V and 3 bases at J, with 11 bases in the middle. Germline V lookup: CDR1 SQVTM, CDR2 ANQGSEA. This CDR3 is built from 12 residues. The CDR3 here is CSVWGGDYGYTF. The CDR3 DNA reads as TGCAGCGTCTGGGGGGGAGACTATGGCTACACCTTC.

A single count supports this clone. The genes are TRBV10-3 and TRBJ1-2; TRBD1 is a possible D gene (5 bases). Trimming stripped 0 bases from V and 7 bases from J, with 18 bases between. The CDR3 is made up of 16 amino acids. The germline gives CDR1 ENHRY, CDR2 SYGVKD. The CDR3 loop is CAISESTSLGGVGYTF. The CDR3 DNA sequence: TGTGCCATCAGTGAGTCGACGTCTTTGGGAGGGGTTGGCTACACCTTC.

J is TRBJ2-1 and V is TRBV6-1, with 11 bases matching TRBD1. The CDR3 sequence is 15 residues long. V dropped 2 bases and J dropped 5; count of bases not matched to a gene: 2. CDR1 and CDR2 from the germline V gene are MNHNS and SASEGT. CDR3 nucleotides: TGTGCCAGCAGTGAAAGGGACAGGGGGAACAATGAGCAGTTCTTC. Protein: CASSERDRGNNEQFF.

The rearrangement uses TRBV10-1 and TRBJ2-7; possibly TRBD2 for D (5 bases). The V and J ends lost 4 bases and 7 bases respectively, with 14 bases between them. The germline gives CDR1 WNHNN, CDR2 SYGVQD (reference sequence). The CDR3 covers 13 residues. CDR3 protein: CASSGHLTGEQYF. The CDR3 bases are TGCGCCAGCAGTGGACACTTAACGGGGGAGCAGTACTTC.

V usage is TRBV6-5 and J usage is TRBJ2-5; D remains unclear. Trimming pared 5 bases from V and 5 bases from J, leaving 12 bases between. This CDR3 is built from 13 residues. Looked up from germline, CDR1 is MNHEY and CDR2 is SVGAGI. CDR3 sequence: CASSRRRKETQYF. The CDR3 bases are TGTGCCAGCAGTCGCCGTCGGAAGGAGACCCAGTACTTC.

The V call is TRBV5-1, the J call TRBJ1-1; 8 positions match TRBD1. The CDR3 has 13 amino acids. Germline V lookup: CDR1 SGHRS, CDR2 YFSETQ. With V trimmed by 4 bases and J by 6 bases, 5 bases remained unmatched. The CDR3 DNA reads as TGCGCCAGCAGCAAAGGACAGGGCCCTGAAGCTTTCTTT. Protein sequence: CASSKGQGPEAFF.

This sequence joins TRBV6-1 and TRBJ2-1; D is uncertain. CDR1 and CDR2 from the germline V gene are MNHNS and SASEGT. Between the trimmed V and J ends, which lost 1 base and 7 bases, there was a span of 17 bases. The CDR3 runs 16 residues. CDR3 DNA sequence: TGTGCCAGCAGTGAAGAGGAAAGGAATAGGCGGAATGAGCAGTTCTTC. Its translation is CASSEEERNRRNEQFF.

This sequence joins TRBV14 and TRBJ1-4; D gene unclear. Germline CDR1 SGHDN, CDR2 FVKESK. Between the trimmed V and J ends, which lost 0 bases and 8 bases, there was a span of 13 bases. The CDR3 has 15 amino acids. CDR3 coding DNA: TGTGCCAGCAGCCAAGATCGCGGCAGAAAGGAAAAACTGTTTTTT. It specifies CASSQDRGRKEKLFF.

V and J are TRBV13 and TRBJ2-1, with 7 nucleotides matching TRBD2. The CDR3 contains 15 residues. Germline lookup yields CDR1 PRHDT and CDR2 FYEKMQ (reference sequence). Germline trimming cut 5 bases from V and 8 bases from J; bases unmatched to any gene: 12. The CDR3: CASSPQGKAGDEQFF. Here the CDR3 DNA reads TGTGCCAGCAGCCCCCAAGGGAAGGCGGGGGATGAGCAGTTCTTC.

This sequence joins TRBV5-1 and TRBJ1-4; 8 bases align to TRBD1. Germline lookup yields CDR1 SGHRS and CDR2 YFSETQ. V was clipped by 3 bases and J by 0 bases; unmatched bases: 4. There are 16 residues in the CDR3. The CDR3 DNA reads as TGCGCCAGCAGCTCGACAGGGGACACAACTAATGAAAAACTGTTTTTT. Its protein product is CASSSTGDTTNEKLFF.

The V call is TRBV11-3, the J call TRBJ1-1; D gene ambiguous. Trimming shortened V by 5 bases and J by 4 bases, and 11 bases separated the two germline ends. The CDR3 consists of 13 residues. The germline CDR1 and CDR2 sequences are SGHNT and YENEEA. The CDR3 loop is CASSLYRSTEAFF. The CDR3, as DNA: TGTGCCAGCAGCCTATACCGATCCACTGAAGCTTTCTTT.

The J gene is TRBJ2-3, the V gene TRBV5-6; D gene ambiguous. V shed 0 bases and J shed 5 bases, with 4 bases lying between them. Germline CDR1 is SGHDT and CDR2 is YYEEEE. The CDR3 is 12 residues long. The CDR3 DNA sequence: TGTGCCAGCAGCTTGGTGGTAGATACGCAGTATTTT. Translating gives CASSLVVDTQYF.

The genes are TRBV5-4 and TRBJ2-5; TRBD1 agrees at 7 bases. Germline-derived CDR1 and CDR2 are SGHNT and YYREEE (reference sequence). V lost 4 bases, J lost 2 bases, and 2 bases stayed unmatched. The CDR3 sequence is 13 residues long. CDR3 protein: CASSGTAQETQYF. The CDR3 bases are TGTGCCAGCAGCGGGACAGCTCAAGAGACCCAGTACTTC.

This clone was detected only a few times. CDR3 protein: CASSLQGNQPQHF. CDR3 sequence (DNA): TGTGCCAGCAGCTTACAGGGCAATCAGCCCCAGCATTTT. This chain uses TRBV11-2 with TRBJ1-5, with D uncertain. Trimming pared 2 bases from V and 2 bases from J, leaving 4 bases between. The V gene's germline CDR1 is SGHAT and CDR2 FQNNGV. CDR3 size: 13 residues.

The chain joins TRBV14 to TRBJ2-1; 9 positions match TRBD2. The CDR3 covers 15 residues. The germline CDR1 and CDR2 sequences are SGHDN and FVKESK. With V trimmed by 4 bases and J by 4 bases, 5 bases remained unmatched. CDR3 DNA sequence: TGTGCCAGCAGCCTTGTAGCGGGAGTATACAATGAGCAGTTCTTC. Its translation is CASSLVAGVYNEQFF. Based on the CDR3 plus reference TRBV14 and TRBJ2-1, the full variable domain is EAGVTQFPSHSVIEKGQTVTLRCDPISGHDNLYWYRRVMGKEIKFLLHFVKESKQDESGMPNNRFLAERTGGTYSTLKVQPAELEDSGVYFCASSLVAGVYNEQFFGPGTRLTVL.

The chain joins TRBV11-3 to TRBJ2-7; possibly TRBD2 for D (6 bases). V was clipped by 2 bases and J by 2 bases, with 13 bases between them. The CDR3 spans 15 residues. Germline CDR1 SGHNT, CDR2 YENEEA. The CDR3 nucleotides read TGTGCCAGCAGCTTATACGGTGGGGGGACCTACGAGCAGTACTTC. This encodes CASSLYGGGTYEQYF.

The V call is TRBV7-6, the J call TRBJ1-1; no definite D call. This CDR3 is built from 15 residues. Germline V CDR1 and CDR2: SGHVS, FNYEAQ. V dropped 5 bases and J dropped 6 bases, with 19 bases sitting between them. CDR3 sequence (DNA): TGTGCCAGCAGCCCGAGACCAACTCCGGGCGCTGAAGCTTTCTTT. Residues: CASSPRPTPGAEAFF.

J is TRBJ1-1 and V is TRBV30; D is uncertain. V gave up 1 base and J gave up 5 bases, with 11 bases separating them. Germline V gene lookup returns CDR1 GTSNPN and CDR2 SVGIG (reference sequence). The CDR3 sequence is 13 residues long. The CDR3: CAWSGGDWTEAFF. The CDR3 bases are TGTGCCTGGAGTGGTGGGGATTGGACTGAAGCTTTCTTT.

The genes are TRBV5-1 and TRBJ2-1; 7 bases match TRBD1. This CDR3 comprises 15 residues. Germline V gene sequence: CDR1 SGHRS, CDR2 YFSETQ. Trimming removed 3 bases from V and 3 bases from J; junction bases left unmatched: 6. In nucleotides, the CDR3 is TGCGCCAGCAGCTCCGGGACAGATTTCTACAATGAGCAGTTCTTC. Translation gives CASSSGTDFYNEQFF.

The rearrangement uses TRBV19 and TRBJ1-5; D possibly corresponds to TRBD1 (6 bases). V gave up 5 bases and J gave up 5 bases, with 13 bases separating them. Germline V CDR1 and CDR2: LNHDA, SQIVND (reference sequence). The CDR3 has 14 amino acids. The CDR3 DNA sequence: TGTGCCAGTAGTCCACAGGGAGAAGATCAGCCCCAGCATTTT. It is translated as CASSPQGEDQPQHF.

This chain links TRBV9 with TRBJ2-3; 12 positions agree with TRBD2. Germline loops: CDR1 SGDLS, CDR2 YYNGEE. J gave up 4 bases and V 2 bases, and 8 bases lay outside the gene matches. CDR3 length equals 17 residues. CDR3 loop: CASSVFATSGSSDTQYF. As DNA, the CDR3 is TGTGCCAGCAGCGTTTTTGCGACTAGCGGGAGCTCAGATACGCAGTATTTT.